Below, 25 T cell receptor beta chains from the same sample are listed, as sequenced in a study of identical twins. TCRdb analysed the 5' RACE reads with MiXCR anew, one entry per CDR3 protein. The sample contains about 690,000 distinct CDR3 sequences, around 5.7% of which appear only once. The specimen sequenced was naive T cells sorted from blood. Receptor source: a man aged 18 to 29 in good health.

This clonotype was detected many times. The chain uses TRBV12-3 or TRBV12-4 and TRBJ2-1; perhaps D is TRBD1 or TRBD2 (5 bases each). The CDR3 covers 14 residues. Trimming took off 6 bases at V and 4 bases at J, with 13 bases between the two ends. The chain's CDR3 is CASRPDGAYNEQFF. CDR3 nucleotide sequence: TGTGCCAGCAGGCCGGACGGGGCGTACAATGAGCAGTTCTTC.

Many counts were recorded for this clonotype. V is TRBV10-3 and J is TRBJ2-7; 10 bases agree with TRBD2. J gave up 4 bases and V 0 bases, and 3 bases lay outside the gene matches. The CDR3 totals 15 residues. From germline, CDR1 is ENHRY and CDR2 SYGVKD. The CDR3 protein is CAISESTSGVYEQYV. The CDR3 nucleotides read TGTGCCATCAGTGAGTCTACTAGCGGGGTATACGAGCAGTACGTC.

The DNA for the CDR3 is TGTGCCAGTAGTATAAGGCTAGCGGGAGCACCCGGGGAGCTGTTTTTT. This translates into CASSIRLAGAPGELFF. The rearrangement joins TRBV19 to TRBJ2-2; 10 positions match TRBD2. V dropped 2 bases and J dropped 6; count of bases not matched to a gene: 6. This CDR3 region has 16 residues. Germline V gives CDR1 LNHDA, CDR2 SQIVND (reference sequence).

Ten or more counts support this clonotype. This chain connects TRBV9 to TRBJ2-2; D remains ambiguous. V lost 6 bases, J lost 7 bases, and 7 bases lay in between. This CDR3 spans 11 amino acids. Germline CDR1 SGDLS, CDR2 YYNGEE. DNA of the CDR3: TGTGCCAGCAAGGGTAACGGGGAGCTGTTTTTT. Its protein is CASKGNGELFF.

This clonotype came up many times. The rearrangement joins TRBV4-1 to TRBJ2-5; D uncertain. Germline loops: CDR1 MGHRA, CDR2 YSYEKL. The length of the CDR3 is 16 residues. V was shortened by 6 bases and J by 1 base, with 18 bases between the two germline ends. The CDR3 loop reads CASRPGYGRFQETQYF. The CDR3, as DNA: TGCGCCAGCAGACCTGGATACGGACGGTTCCAAGAGACCCAGTACTTC.

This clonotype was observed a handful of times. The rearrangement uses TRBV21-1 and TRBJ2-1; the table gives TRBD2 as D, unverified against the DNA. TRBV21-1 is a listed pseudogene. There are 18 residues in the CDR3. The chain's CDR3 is CASSGRYPGTSAYNEQFF. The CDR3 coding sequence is TGTGCCAGCAGCGGACGCTACCCCGGGACTAGCGCATACAATGAGCAGTTCTTC.

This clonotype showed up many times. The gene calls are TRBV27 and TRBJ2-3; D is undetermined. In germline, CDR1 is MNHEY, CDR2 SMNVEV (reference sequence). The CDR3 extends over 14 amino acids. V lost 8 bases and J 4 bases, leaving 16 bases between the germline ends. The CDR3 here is CASGRDGFSDTQYF. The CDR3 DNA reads TGTGCCAGCGGTCGAGATGGGTTTTCAGATACGCAGTATTTT.

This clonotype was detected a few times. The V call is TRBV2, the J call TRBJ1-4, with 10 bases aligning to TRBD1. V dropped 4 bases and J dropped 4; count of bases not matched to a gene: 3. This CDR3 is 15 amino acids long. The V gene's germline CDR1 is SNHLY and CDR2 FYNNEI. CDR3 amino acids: CASSAGTGVNEKLFF. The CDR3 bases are TGTGCCAGCAGTGCCGGGACAGGGGTTAATGAAAAACTGTTTTTT.

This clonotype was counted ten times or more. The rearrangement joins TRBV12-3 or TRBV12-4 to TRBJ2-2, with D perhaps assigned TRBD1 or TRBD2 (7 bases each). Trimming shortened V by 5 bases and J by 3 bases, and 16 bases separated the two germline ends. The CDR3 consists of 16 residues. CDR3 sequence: CASSDNRGGDTGELFF. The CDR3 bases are TGTGCCAGCAGTGATAACAGGGGAGGGGACACCGGGGAGCTGTTTTTT.

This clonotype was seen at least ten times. CDR3 DNA sequence: TGTGCCAGCACCAAACTAGCGGGAGGGGACAATGAGCAGTTCTTC. Amino acids: CASTKLAGGDNEQFF. The rearrangement uses TRBV3-1 and TRBJ2-1; 13 bases fit TRBD2. CDR3 length equals 15 residues. With V trimmed by 7 bases and J by 5 bases, 5 bases remained unmatched. Germline assignment: CDR1 LGHDT and CDR2 YNNKEL (reference sequence).

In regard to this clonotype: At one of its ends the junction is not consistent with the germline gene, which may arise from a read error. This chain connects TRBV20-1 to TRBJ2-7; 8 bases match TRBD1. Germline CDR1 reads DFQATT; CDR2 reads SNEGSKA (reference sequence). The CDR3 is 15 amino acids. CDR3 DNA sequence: TGCAGTGCTAGAGACGGGGCAGGGGGCTCCAACGAGCAGTACTTC. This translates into CSARDGAGGSNEQYF.

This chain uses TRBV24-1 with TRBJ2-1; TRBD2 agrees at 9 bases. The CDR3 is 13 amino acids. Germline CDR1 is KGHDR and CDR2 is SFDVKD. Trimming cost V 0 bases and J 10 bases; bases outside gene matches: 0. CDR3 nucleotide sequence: TGTGCCACCAGTGATTTGGCGGGGGGGGAGCAGTTCTTC. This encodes CATSDLAGGEQFF.

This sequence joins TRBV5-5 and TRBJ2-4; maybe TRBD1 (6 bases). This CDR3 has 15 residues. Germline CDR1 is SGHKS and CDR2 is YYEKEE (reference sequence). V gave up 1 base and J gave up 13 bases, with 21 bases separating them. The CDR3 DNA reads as TGTGCCAGCAGCTTGCGCCTAAACAGGGAAGTGGTACAGTACTTC. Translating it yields CASSLRLNREVVQYF.

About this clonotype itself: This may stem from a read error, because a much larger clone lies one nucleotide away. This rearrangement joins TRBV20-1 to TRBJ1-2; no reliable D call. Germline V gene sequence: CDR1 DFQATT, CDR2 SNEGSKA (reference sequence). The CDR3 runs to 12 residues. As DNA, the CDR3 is TGCAGTGCTAGCGTGGGGAACTATGGCCACACCTTC. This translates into CSASVGNYGHTF.

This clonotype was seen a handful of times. CDR3 amino acids: CASSPRDREVYF. In DNA, the CDR3 is TGTGCCAGCAGCCCCCGTGACAGGGAGGTGTACTTC. The V call is TRBV9, the J call TRBJ2-7; D perhaps matches TRBD1 (7 bases). The CDR3 is 12 amino acids. Germline V CDR1 and CDR2: SGDLS, YYNGEE. With 4 bases removed from V and 12 bases from J, the gap between germline ends came to 17 bases.

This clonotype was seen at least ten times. The CDR3: CASSFNGAGNQPQHF. For the CDR3, the DNA is TGTGCCAGCAGTTTTAACGGGGCGGGAAATCAGCCCCAGCATTTT. This chain connects TRBV28 to TRBJ1-5; tentative D call: TRBD1 (5 bases). The CDR3 consists of 15 residues. Germline values: CDR1 MDHEN, CDR2 SYDVKM. Deletions cut 3 bases from V and 4 bases from J, with 13 bases between.

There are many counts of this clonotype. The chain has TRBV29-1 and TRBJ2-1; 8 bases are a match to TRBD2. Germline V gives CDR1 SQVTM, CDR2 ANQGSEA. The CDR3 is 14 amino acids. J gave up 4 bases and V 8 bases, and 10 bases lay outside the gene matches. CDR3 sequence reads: CSWVAGLHYNEQFF. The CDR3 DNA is TGCAGCTGGGTAGCGGGATTACATTACAATGAGCAGTTCTTC.

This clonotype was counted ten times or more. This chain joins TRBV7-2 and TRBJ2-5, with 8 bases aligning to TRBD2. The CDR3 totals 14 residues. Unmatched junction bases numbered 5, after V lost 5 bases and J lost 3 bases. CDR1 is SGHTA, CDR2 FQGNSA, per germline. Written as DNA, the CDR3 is TGTGCCAGCAGCGAGATAGCGGGAAAAGAGACCCAGTACTTC. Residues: CASSEIAGKETQYF.

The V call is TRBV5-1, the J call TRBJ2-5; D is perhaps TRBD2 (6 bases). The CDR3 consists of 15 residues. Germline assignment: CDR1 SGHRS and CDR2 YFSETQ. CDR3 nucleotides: TGCGTCACCTCGGAGGGCAGATTGTACCAAGAGACCCAGTACTTC. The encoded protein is CVTSEGRLYQETQYF.

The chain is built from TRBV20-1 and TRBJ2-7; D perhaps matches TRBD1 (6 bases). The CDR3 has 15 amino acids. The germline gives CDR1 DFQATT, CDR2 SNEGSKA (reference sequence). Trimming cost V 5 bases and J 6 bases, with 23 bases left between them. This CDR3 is CSAPIVGGKNGEQYF. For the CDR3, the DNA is TGCAGTGCTCCAATAGTAGGGGGAAAAAATGGCGAGCAGTACTTC.

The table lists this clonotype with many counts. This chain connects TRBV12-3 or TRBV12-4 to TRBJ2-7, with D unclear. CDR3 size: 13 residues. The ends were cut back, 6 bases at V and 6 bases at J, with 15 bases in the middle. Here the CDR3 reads CASSPPGTLEQYF. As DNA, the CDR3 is TGTGCCAGCAGCCCCCCCGGCACTCTCGAGCAGTACTTC.

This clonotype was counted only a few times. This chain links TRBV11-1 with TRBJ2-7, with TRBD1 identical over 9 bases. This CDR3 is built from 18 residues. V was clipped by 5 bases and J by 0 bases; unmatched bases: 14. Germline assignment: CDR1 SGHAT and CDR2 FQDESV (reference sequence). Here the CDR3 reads CASSTAGTGSPGSYEQYV. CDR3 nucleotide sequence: TGTGCCAGCAGCACAGCCGGGACAGGGTCCCCGGGCTCCTACGAGCAGTACGTC.

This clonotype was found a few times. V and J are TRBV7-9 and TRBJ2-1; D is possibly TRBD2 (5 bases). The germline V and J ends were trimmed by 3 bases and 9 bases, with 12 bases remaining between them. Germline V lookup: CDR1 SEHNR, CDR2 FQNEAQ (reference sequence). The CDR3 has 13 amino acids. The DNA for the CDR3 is TGTGCCAGCAGCTTTTTTTTGGCGGGTGAGCAGTTCTTC. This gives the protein CASSFFLAGEQFF.

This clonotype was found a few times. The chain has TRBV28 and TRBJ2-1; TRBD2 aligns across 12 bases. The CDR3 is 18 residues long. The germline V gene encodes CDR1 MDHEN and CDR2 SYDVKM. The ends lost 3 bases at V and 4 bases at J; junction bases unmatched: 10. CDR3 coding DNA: TGTGCCAGCAGTTTCCCTAGCGGGAGGGCCAGGGCTTACAATGAGCAGTTCTTC. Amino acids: CASSFPSGRARAYNEQFF.

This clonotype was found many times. DNA of the CDR3: TGTGCCAGCAGGGAGGGATTAATGGAAAAACTGTTTTTT. This gives the protein CASREGLMEKLFF. The chain carries TRBV6-2 or TRBV6-3 and TRBJ1-4; D is uncertain. V was shortened by 6 bases and J by 8 bases, with 13 bases between the two germline ends. This CDR3 has 13 residues. Germline lookup yields CDR1 MNHEY and CDR2 SVGEGT.